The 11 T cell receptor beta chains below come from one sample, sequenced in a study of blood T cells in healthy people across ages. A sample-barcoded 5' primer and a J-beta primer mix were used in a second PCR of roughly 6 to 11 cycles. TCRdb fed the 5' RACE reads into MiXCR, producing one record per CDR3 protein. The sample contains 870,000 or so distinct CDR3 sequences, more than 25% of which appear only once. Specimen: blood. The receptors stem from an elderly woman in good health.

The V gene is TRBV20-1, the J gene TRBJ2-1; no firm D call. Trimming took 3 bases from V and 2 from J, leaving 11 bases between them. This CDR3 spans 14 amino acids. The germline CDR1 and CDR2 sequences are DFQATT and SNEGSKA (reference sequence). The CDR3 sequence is CSASPEVPYNEQFF. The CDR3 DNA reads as TGCAGTGCTAGTCCCGAGGTTCCCTACAATGAGCAGTTCTTC.

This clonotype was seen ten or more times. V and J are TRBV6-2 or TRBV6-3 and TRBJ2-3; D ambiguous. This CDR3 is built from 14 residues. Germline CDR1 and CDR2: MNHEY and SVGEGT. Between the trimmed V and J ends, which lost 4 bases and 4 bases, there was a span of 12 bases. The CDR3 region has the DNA TGTGCCAGCAGTTCCCGCGGACCTCCAGATACGCAGTATTTT. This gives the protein CASSSRGPPDTQYF.

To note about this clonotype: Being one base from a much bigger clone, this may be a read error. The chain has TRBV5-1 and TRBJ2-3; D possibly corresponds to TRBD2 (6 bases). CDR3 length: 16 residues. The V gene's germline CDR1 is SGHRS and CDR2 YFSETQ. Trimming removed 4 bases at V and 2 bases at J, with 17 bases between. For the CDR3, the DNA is TGCGCCAGCAGCCATGGGACTCGAACCGCCACAGATACGCAGTATTTT. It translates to CASSHGTRTATDTQYF.

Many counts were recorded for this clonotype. For the CDR3, the DNA is TGTGCCAGCAGTTACGTGTCAGGACAAGAGACCCAGTACTTC. This sequence encodes CASSYVSGQETQYF. The V and J genes are TRBV6-6 and TRBJ2-5; D is uncertain. The CDR3 length is 14 residues. V was pared by 2 bases and J by 2 bases, with 9 bases between. Germline V gene data show CDR1 as MNHNY and CDR2 as SVGAGI (reference sequence).

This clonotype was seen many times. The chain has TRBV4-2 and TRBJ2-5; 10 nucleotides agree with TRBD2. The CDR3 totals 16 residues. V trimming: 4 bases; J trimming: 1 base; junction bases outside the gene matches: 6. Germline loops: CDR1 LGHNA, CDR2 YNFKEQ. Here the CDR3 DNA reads TGTGCCAGCAGCCCGTTTAGCGGGGGGTTCCAAGAGACCCAGTACTTC. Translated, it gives CASSPFSGGFQETQYF.

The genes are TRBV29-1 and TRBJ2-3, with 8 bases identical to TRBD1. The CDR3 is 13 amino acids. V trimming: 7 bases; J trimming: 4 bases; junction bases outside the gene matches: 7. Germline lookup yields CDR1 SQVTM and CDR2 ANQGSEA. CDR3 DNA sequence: TGCAGCGAGCGACAGGGGTCGGCAGATACGCAGTATTTT. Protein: CSERQGSADTQYF.

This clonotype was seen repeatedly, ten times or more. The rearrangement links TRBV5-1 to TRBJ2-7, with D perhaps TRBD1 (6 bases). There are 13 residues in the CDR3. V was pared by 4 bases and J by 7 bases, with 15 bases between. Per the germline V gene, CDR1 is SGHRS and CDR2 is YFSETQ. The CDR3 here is CASSPDSGREQYF. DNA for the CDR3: TGCGCCAGCAGCCCGGACAGTGGTCGAGAGCAGTACTTC.

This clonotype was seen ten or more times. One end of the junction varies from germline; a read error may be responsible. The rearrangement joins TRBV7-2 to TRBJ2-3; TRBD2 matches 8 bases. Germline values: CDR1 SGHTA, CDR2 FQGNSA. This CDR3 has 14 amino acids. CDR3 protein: CASNLAGTTDTQYF. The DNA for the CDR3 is TGTGCCAGCAACTTAGCGGGGACCACAGATACGCAGTATTTT.

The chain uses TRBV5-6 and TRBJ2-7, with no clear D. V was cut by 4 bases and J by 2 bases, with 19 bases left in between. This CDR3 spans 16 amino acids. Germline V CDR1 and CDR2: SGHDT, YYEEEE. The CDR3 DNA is TGTGCCAGCAGCCCTATCCTACACCCTAGGGCCTACGAGCAGTACTTC. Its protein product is CASSPILHPRAYEQYF.

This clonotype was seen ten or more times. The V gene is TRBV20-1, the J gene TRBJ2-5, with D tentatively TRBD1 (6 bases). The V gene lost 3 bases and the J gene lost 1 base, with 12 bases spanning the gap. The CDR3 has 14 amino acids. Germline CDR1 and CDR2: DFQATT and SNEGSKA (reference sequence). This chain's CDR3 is CSASLRGLQETQYF. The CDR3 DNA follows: TGCAGTGCTAGCCTCAGGGGCCTCCAAGAGACCCAGTACTTC.

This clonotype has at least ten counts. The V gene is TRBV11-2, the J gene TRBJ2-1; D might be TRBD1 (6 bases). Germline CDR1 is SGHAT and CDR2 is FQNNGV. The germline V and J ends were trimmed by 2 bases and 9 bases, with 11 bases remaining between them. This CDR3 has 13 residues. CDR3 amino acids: CASSLYEGGEQFF. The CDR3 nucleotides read TGTGCCAGCAGCTTATATGAAGGGGGTGAGCAGTTCTTC.